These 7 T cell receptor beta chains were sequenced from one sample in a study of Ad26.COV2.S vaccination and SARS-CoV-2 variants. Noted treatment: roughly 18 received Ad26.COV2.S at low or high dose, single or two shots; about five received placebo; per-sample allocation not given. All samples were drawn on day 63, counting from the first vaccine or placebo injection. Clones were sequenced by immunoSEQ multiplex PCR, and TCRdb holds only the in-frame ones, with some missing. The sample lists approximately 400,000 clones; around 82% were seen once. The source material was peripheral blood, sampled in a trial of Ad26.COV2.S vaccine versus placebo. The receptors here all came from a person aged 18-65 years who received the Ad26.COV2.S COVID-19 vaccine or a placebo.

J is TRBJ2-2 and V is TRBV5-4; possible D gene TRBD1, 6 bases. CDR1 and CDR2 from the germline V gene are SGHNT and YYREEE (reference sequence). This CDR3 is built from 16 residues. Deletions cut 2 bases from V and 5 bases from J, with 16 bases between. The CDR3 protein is CASSFYRALGTGELFF. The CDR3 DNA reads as TGTGCCAGCAGCTTCTACAGGGCTTTAGGAACCGGGGAGCTGTTTTTT.

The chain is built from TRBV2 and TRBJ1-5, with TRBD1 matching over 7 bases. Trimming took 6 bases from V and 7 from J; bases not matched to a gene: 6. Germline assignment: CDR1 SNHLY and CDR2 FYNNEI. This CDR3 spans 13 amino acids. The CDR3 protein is CASSYTGVQPQHF. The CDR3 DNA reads TGTGCCAGCAGCTATACAGGGGTGCAGCCCCAGCATTTT.

This chain's CDR3 is CAISESTLKTGELFF. CDR3 sequence (DNA): TGTGCCATCAGTGAGTCTACTCTCAAGACCGGGGAGCTGTTTTTT. J is TRBJ2-2 and V is TRBV10-3, with D unresolved. This CDR3 comprises 15 residues. From germline, CDR1 is ENHRY and CDR2 SYGVKD. Deletions cut 0 bases from V and 5 bases from J, with 10 bases between.

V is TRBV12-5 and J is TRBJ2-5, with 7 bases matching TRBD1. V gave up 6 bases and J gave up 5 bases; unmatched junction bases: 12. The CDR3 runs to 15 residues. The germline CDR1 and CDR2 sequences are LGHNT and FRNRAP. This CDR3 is CASGPQGTAGETQYF. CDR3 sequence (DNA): TGTGCTAGTGGCCCGCAGGGGACAGCTGGGGAGACCCAGTACTTC.

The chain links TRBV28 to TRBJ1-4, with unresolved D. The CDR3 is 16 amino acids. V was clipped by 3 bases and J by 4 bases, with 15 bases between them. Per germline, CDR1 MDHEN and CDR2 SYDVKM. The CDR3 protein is CASSLGFNLLNEKLFF. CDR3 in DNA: TGTGCCAGCAGTTTGGGTTTTAACCTACTTAATGAAAAACTGTTTTTT.

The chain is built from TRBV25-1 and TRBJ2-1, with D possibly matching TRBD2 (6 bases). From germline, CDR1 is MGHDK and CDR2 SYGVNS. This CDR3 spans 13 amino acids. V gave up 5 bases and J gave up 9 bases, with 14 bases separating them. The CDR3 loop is CASSPRGRGEQFF. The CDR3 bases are TGTGCCAGCAGTCCCCGCGGGCGGGGTGAGCAGTTCTTC.

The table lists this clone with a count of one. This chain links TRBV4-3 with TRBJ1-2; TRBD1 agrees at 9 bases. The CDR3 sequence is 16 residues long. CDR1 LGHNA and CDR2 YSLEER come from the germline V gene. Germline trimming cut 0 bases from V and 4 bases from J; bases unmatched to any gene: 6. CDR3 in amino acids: CASSQDGTGMGYGYTF. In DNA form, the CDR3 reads TGCGCCAGCAGCCAAGACGGGACAGGGATGGGCTATGGCTACACCTTC.